A single sample is the source of the 9 T cell receptor beta chains below, sequenced in a study of shared clonotypes between healthy human individuals. Assay used: immunoSEQ multiplex PCR; TCRdb lists only in-frame clones, some missing. The table has about 2.4 million clones, approximately 94% seen once; the top ten hold approximately 0.37%. Sequences were obtained from naive CD4+ T cells from PBMCs. Specified subset: CD45RA+ positively selected. The source of these receptors is a young man in good health. Some clones in this sample may be carry-over from other donors' samples.

This sequence joins TRBV28 and TRBJ1-2; D ambiguous. Germline assignment: CDR1 MDHEN and CDR2 SYDVKM. Trimming took 3 bases from V and 5 from J, leaving 10 bases between them. The CDR3 runs to 13 residues. The chain's CDR3 is CASSFGSSYGYTF. The DNA for the CDR3 is TGTGCCAGCAGTTTTGGCAGCTCATATGGCTACACCTTC.

The rearrangement joins TRBV18 to TRBJ1-4; D remains ambiguous. The germline gives CDR1 KGHSH, CDR2 LQKENI. V was trimmed by 2 bases and J by 8 bases, leaving 9 bases between them. The CDR3 has 13 residues. The CDR3 loop reads CASSPGQIEKLFF. CDR3 DNA sequence: TGTGCCAGCTCACCAGGCCAGATCGAAAAACTGTTTTTT.

The chain links TRBV7-9 to TRBJ2-4, with 8 bases that match TRBD2. The CDR3 spans 15 residues. Germline values: CDR1 SEHNR, CDR2 FQNEAQ (reference sequence). The J segment lost 8 bases and the V segment lost 0 bases, leaving 6 bases of the junction unmatched. The CDR3 loop is CASSLAGLGRDIQYF. CDR3 DNA: TGTGCCAGCAGCTTAGCGGGACTAGGACGGGACATTCAGTACTTC.

The rearrangement joins TRBV4-2 to TRBJ2-2; D uncertain. The germline gives CDR1 LGHNA, CDR2 YNFKEQ. The CDR3 has 16 residues. The germline V and J ends were trimmed by 0 bases and 6 bases, with 14 bases remaining between them. The CDR3 protein is CASSQELVALAGELFF. DNA of the CDR3: TGTGCCAGCAGCCAAGAGTTGGTGGCGCTGGCCGGGGAGCTGTTTTTT.

The V gene is TRBV15, the J gene TRBJ1-4; no clear D gene. V dropped 7 bases and J dropped 11 bases, with 14 bases sitting between them. Germline values: CDR1 LNHNV, CDR2 YYDKDF (reference sequence). CDR3 length equals 12 residues. Here the CDR3 DNA reads TGTGCCACCACCGGGCAGGTAGACAAACTGTTTTTT. It is translated as CATTGQVDKLFF. The entire variable domain, with the rest obtained from reference TRBV15 and TRBJ1-4, is as follows: DAMVIQNPRYQVTQFGKPVTLSCSQTLNHNVMYWYQQKSSQAPKLLFHYYDKDFNNEADTPDNFQSRRPNTSFCFLDIRSPGLGDTAMYLCATTGQVDKLFFGSGTQLSVL.

The count of this clone is one. The V and J genes are TRBV7-7 and TRBJ2-5, with D perhaps TRBD2 (5 bases). Germline-derived CDR1 and CDR2 are SSHAT and FNYEAQ (reference sequence). This CDR3 is built from 15 residues. Between the trimmed V and J ends, which lost 2 bases and 5 bases, there was a span of 15 bases. This CDR3 is CASSLMLGGFETQYF. The CDR3 nucleotides read TGTGCCAGCAGCTTAATGTTAGGCGGGTTCGAGACCCAGTACTTC.

The chain has TRBV5-1 and TRBJ1-2; D ambiguous. The V gene lost 4 bases and the J gene lost 4 bases, with 14 bases spanning the gap. Germline V gene sequence: CDR1 SGHRS, CDR2 YFSETQ. CDR3 length equals 14 residues. This CDR3 reads CASSIGEEGYGYTF. In DNA form, the CDR3 reads TGCGCCAGCAGCATTGGGGAAGAAGGCTATGGCTACACCTTC. The whole variable domain, remainder taken from reference TRBV5-1 and TRBJ1-2, is KAGVTQTPRYLIKTRGQQVTLSCSPISGHRSVSWYQQTPGQGLQFLFEYFSETQRNKGNFPGRFSGRQFSNSRSEMNVSTLELGDSALYLCASSIGEEGYGYTFGSGTRLTVV.

The chain joins TRBV13 to TRBJ2-7; TRBD2 matches 12 bases. CDR3 size: 15 residues. V lost 5 bases, J lost 3 bases, and 5 bases stayed unmatched. Germline lookup yields CDR1 PRHDT and CDR2 FYEKMQ (reference sequence). The CDR3 loop reads CASSPQTSGGYEQYF. In DNA, the CDR3 is TGTGCCAGCAGCCCTCAGACTAGCGGGGGCTACGAGCAGTACTTC.

This chain's CDR3 is CASSLGTDRENSYEQYF. Written as DNA, the CDR3 is TGTGCCAGCAGCTTAGGAACGGACAGGGAGAATTCCTACGAGCAGTACTTC. The rearrangement uses TRBV13 and TRBJ2-7, with 8 bases identical to TRBD1. CDR1 and CDR2 from the germline V gene are PRHDT and FYEKMQ (reference sequence). The trim removed 0 bases at V and 1 base at J, leaving 8 bases unmatched. The CDR3 runs 17 residues.